The 15 T cell receptor beta chains below come from one sample, sequenced in a study of Graves' ophthalmopathy and Graves' hyperthyroidism. Amplification from RNA transcripts yielded the TCR beta CDR3 regions. Amplification began with first-round RT-PCR using HTBI primers, then second-round multiplex PCR was performed. TCRdb analysed the multiplex PCR reads with MiXCR anew, one entry per CDR3 protein. The sample lists some 380,000 distinct CDR3 sequences; approximately 15% were seen once. Sequencing used peripheral blood. The source of these receptors is a woman aged 18-29 years with stable Graves' hyperthyroidism.

This clonotype was detected many times. In DNA form, the CDR3 reads TGTGCTAGTGGTCCGCCGTCGGTGAACACTGAAGCTTTCTTT. Translated: CASGPPSVNTEAFF. The chain employs TRBV12-5 and TRBJ1-1; D is undetermined. Germline V gene sequence: CDR1 LGHNT, CDR2 FRNRAP. The CDR3 contains 14 residues. The ends were cut back, 5 bases at V and 0 bases at J, with 10 bases in the middle.

The chain recombines TRBV28 with TRBJ2-7, with 8 bases that match TRBD1. CDR3 length equals 15 residues. V lost 3 bases and J lost 2; bases outside the gene matches: 6. The V gene's germline CDR1 is MDHEN and CDR2 SYDVKM. In DNA form, the CDR3 reads TGTGCCAGCAGTTTCCGCCGGACAGGGCCCTACGAGCAGTACTTC. Translation gives CASSFRRTGPYEQYF.

This clonotype has ten or more counts. This chain links TRBV12-3 or TRBV12-4 with TRBJ2-2; 7 bases fit TRBD2. The CDR3 contains 15 residues. V gave up 6 bases and J gave up 6 bases; unmatched junction bases: 10. The DNA for the CDR3 is TGTGCCAGCAGGTCGGAAGGCGGGGGAGCCGGGGAGCTGTTTTTT. It codes for CASRSEGGGAGELFF.

The genes are TRBV20-1 and TRBJ2-5, with D maybe TRBD2 (5 bases). This CDR3 is built from 14 residues. Looked up from germline, CDR1 is DFQATT and CDR2 is SNEGSKA (reference sequence). V was trimmed by 0 bases and J by 2 bases, leaving 10 bases between them. CDR3 region: CSARDSVRQETQYF. The CDR3 DNA reads as TGCAGTGCTAGAGATAGCGTTAGGCAAGAGACCCAGTACTTC.

This clonotype was seen ten or more times. This chain's CDR3 is CATSLLGAYNSPLHF. DNA for the CDR3: TGTGCCACCAGCTTACTAGGGGCCTATAATTCACCCCTCCACTTT. This chain links TRBV15 with TRBJ1-6; D may be TRBD1 (5 bases). V lost 5 bases, J lost 2 bases, and 10 bases lay in between. CDR1 LNHNV and CDR2 YYDKDF come from the germline V gene (reference sequence). This CDR3 comprises 15 residues.

This clonotype showed up just a few times. The V call is TRBV20-1, the J call TRBJ1-2, with D uncertain. Germline V gives CDR1 DFQATT, CDR2 SNEGSKA (reference sequence). CDR3 length equals 11 residues. Trimming pared 0 bases from V and 7 bases from J, leaving 6 bases between. The CDR3 nucleotides read TGCAGTGCTAGAGATAGGATTGGCTACACCTTC. It specifies CSARDRIGYTF.

This clonotype appeared many times. This chain joins TRBV29-1 and TRBJ2-7, with 10 bases aligning to TRBD1. The germline CDR1 and CDR2 sequences are SQVTM and ANQGSEA. V was pared by 6 bases and J by 2 bases, with 10 bases of the junction left unmatched. CDR3 length: 15 amino acids. CDR3 sequence reads: CSVIIRDRGTYEQYF. The CDR3 bases are TGCAGCGTCATAATCCGGGACAGGGGTACCTACGAGCAGTACTTC.

This clonotype was recorded at least ten times. This chain uses TRBV20-1 with TRBJ2-4; D is perhaps TRBD2 (5 bases). Germline V CDR1 and CDR2: DFQATT, SNEGSKA (reference sequence). The CDR3 is 15 residues long. The V gene lost 6 bases and the J gene lost 0 bases, with 15 bases spanning the gap. The DNA for the CDR3 is TGCAGTGCAACTAGGGTCGACGGAGCCAAAAACATTCAGTACTTC. It codes for CSATRVDGAKNIQYF.

V usage is TRBV25-1 and J usage is TRBJ1-2; the match to TRBD1 covers 8 bases. The junction had 11 bases not matched to a gene; V was cut back by 8 bases and J by 3 bases. The CDR3 spans 15 residues. Germline V gives CDR1 MGHDK, CDR2 SYGVNS. CDR3 sequence: CASRGRGRRDYGYTF. The CDR3 DNA follows: TGTGCCAGCCGCGGCAGGGGGCGCAGAGACTATGGCTACACCTTC.

This clonotype turned up a few times. V and J are TRBV11-2 and TRBJ2-3; 13 bases match TRBD2. The J segment lost 4 bases and the V segment lost 5 bases, leaving 6 bases of the junction unmatched. Germline assignment: CDR1 SGHAT and CDR2 FQNNGV. The CDR3 has 16 amino acids. CDR3 nucleotide sequence: TGTGCCAGCAGCCCACGACTAGCGGGGGGTCCAGATACGCAGTATTTT. Its protein is CASSPRLAGGPDTQYF.

The genes are TRBV6-4 and TRBJ1-5; possibly TRBD1 for D (5 bases). Germline V gene data show CDR1 as MRHNA and CDR2 as SNTAGT. Trimming took 4 bases from V and 2 from J, leaving 18 bases between them. The CDR3 runs 17 residues. The CDR3 reads CASSVFSLGVGNQPQHF. For the CDR3, the DNA is TGTGCCAGCAGTGTCTTCTCATTGGGGGTTGGCAATCAGCCCCAGCATTTT.

The rearrangement uses TRBV2 and TRBJ2-1, with 15 positions matching TRBD2. Germline V gene sequence: CDR1 SNHLY, CDR2 FYNNEI. The V and J ends lost 4 bases and 3 bases, in that order; junction bases with no gene match: 1. The CDR3 is made up of 16 amino acids. Here the CDR3 DNA reads TGTGCCAGCAGTGGGGGACTAGCGGGGGGCTACAATGAGCAGTTCTTC. Its translation: CASSGGLAGGYNEQFF.

Ten or more counts support this clonotype. The gene calls are TRBV2 and TRBJ1-5; D remains unclear. In germline, CDR1 is SNHLY, CDR2 FYNNEI. V lost 6 bases to trimming and J lost 6 bases, with 9 bases between them. The CDR3 covers 12 residues. CDR3 sequence: CASRKISQPQHF. CDR3 in DNA: TGTGCCAGCAGAAAAATAAGTCAGCCCCAGCATTTT. The full variable domain, completed using reference TRBV2 and TRBJ1-5, is EPEVTQTPSHQVTQMGQEVILRCVPISNHLYFYWYRQILGQKVEFLVSFYNNEISEKSEIFDDQFSVERPDGSNFTLKIRSTKLEDSAMYFCASRKISQPQHFGDGTRLSIL.

The sample holds many counts of this clonotype. The chain links TRBV20-1 to TRBJ1-2, with D perhaps matching TRBD1 (6 bases). Germline V CDR1 and CDR2: DFQATT, SNEGSKA (reference sequence). Trimming took 3 bases from V and 2 from J, leaving 16 bases between them. There are 15 residues in the CDR3. The CDR3 sequence: CSASRPGGPNYGYTF. In nucleotides, the CDR3 is TGCAGTGCTAGCCGTCCGGGGGGGCCAAACTATGGCTACACCTTC.

This clonotype has ten or more counts. The rearrangement joins TRBV5-1 to TRBJ2-7; D call uncertain. This CDR3 has 15 residues. CDR1 is SGHRS, CDR2 YFSETQ, per germline. The V end was cut by 4 bases, the J end by 4 bases, with 18 bases between. This CDR3 reads CASSPSTVTPYEQYF. DNA of the CDR3: TGCGCCAGCAGCCCAAGCACGGTTACACCGTACGAGCAGTACTTC.